The sequence of this T cell receptor beta chain was determined in a study of blood T cell repertoires in COVID-19. Whole-study context: Nucleic acid was either cDNA or gDNA, and it came from T cells, B-cell-depleted T cells, or PBMCs.

Using immunoSEQ multiplex PCR, the repertoire was profiled, and TCRdb retains in-frame clones only, with some absent. The data show tens of thousands of clones, roughly 86% seen once. Germline V lookup: CDR1 SGHKS, CDR2 YYEKEE (reference sequence). Trimming stripped 1 base from V and 8 bases from J, with 15 bases between. This CDR3 has 15 amino acids. Sequenced sample: peripheral blood. The chain carries TRBV5-5 and TRBJ1-4; a weak D match, TRBD1 (6 bases). The sequence was collected from a human donor in a cohort sampled during active COVID-19. This CDR3 is CASSLTRGGVEKLFF. The CDR3 nucleotides are TGTGCCAGCAGCTTGACAAGGGGGGGAGTCGAAAAACTGTTTTTT.